The clone carrying this T cell receptor beta chain was seen a few times. Antigen specificity is unknown. TCRdb re-analysed the reads in MiXCR, keeping a single row per CDR3 protein. The table records roughly 230,000 distinct CDR3 sequences, roughly 22% of them present only once. The data are from a study of T cell repertoires in cytomegalovirus infection. Study results and caveats: The response measured ex vivo was dominated by TCR beta clonotypes (HLA-C-restricted and CMV-specific). The cumulative frequency of public TCR beta families identified carriers of CMV plus the relevant HLA.

Germline V lookup: CDR1 SGHVS, CDR2 FNYEAQ. The CDR3 has 15 residues. Trimming removed 4 bases at V and 0 bases at J, with 10 bases between. The chain joins TRBV7-6 to TRBJ2-1; D unclear. Sequencing was performed on CD8+ T cells from PBMCs. This sequence was found in a human donor in good health (CMV status not recorded). Some clones in this sample may be carry-over from other donors' samples. CDR3 DNA: TGTGCCAGCAGCTGGCAACTTAGCTCCTACAATGAGCAGTTCTTC. As protein: CASSWQLSSYNEQFF.